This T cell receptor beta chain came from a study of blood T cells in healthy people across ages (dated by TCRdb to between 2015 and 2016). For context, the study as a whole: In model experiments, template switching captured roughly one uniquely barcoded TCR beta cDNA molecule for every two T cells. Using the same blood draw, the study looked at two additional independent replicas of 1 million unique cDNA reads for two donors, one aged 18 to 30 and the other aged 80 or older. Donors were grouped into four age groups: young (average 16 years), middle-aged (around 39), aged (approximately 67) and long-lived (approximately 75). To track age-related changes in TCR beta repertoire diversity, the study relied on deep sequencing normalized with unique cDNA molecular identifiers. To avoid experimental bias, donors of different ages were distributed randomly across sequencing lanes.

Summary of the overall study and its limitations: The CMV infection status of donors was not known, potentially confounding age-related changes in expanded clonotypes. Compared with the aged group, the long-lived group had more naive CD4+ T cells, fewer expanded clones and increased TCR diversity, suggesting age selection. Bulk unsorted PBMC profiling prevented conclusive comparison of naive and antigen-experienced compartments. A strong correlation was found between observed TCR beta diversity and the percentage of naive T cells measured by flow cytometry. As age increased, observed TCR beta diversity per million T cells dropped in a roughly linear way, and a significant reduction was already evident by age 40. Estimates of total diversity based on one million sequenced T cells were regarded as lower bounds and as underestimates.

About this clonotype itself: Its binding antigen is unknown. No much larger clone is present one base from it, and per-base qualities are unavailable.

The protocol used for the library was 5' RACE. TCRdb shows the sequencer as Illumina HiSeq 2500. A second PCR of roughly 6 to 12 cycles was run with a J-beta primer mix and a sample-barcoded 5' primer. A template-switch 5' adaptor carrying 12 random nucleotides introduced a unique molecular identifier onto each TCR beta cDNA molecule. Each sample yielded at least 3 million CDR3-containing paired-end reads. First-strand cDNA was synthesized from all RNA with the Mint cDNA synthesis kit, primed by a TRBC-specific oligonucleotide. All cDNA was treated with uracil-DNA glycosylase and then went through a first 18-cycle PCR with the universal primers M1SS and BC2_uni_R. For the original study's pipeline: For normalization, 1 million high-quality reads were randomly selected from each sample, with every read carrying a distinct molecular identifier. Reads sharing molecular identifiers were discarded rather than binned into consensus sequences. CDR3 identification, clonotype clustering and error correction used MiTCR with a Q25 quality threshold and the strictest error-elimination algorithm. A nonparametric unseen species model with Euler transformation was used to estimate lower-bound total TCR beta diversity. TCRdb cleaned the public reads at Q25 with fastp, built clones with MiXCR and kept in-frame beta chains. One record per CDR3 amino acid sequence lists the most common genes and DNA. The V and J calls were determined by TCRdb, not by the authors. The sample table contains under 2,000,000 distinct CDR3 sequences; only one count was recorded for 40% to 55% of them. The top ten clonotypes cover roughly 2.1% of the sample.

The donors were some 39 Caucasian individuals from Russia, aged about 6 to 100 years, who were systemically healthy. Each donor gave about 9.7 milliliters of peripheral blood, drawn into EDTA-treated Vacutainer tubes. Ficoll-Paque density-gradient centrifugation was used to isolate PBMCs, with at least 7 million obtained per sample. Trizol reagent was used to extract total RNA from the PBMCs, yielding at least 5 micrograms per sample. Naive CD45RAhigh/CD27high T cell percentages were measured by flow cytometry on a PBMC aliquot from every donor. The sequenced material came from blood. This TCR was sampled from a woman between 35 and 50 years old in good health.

In nucleotide form, the sequence is TGTGCCAGCAGCCAACCGGGACAGCCTCCCTACGAGCAGTACTTC. This is translated as CASSQPGQPPYEQYF. This chain is built from TRBV3-1 and TRBJ2-7, with TRBD1 matching 7 junction bases. V is pruned by 2 bases and J by 2 bases, leaving 6 bases of the junction without a gene match. The CDR3 holds 15 amino acids from the cysteine to the phenylalanine. Of the read, only the CDR3 DNA is kept; its 45 bases are in frame from base 1. Reading the germline V gene (reference sequence) gives CDR1 LGHDT and CDR2 YNNKEL.